A single sample gave rise to the 19 T cell receptor beta chains below, sequenced in a study of ipilimumab plus nivolumab after autologous stem cell transplantation. Measured with immunoSEQ multiplex PCR; TCRdb has only the in-frame clones, and not every one. The sample comprises fewer than 85,000 clones, nearly 85% of which are singletons, and roughly 2% rests with the top ten. The material was PBMCs, obtained in a trial of ipilimumab plus nivolumab as post-transplant consolidation. These receptors were taken from a male donor with diffuse large B-cell lymphoma.

This clone turned up a few times. V and J are TRBV6-6 and TRBJ2-7; 9 nucleotides align to TRBD1. The CDR3 totals 15 residues. From germline, CDR1 is MNHNY and CDR2 SVGAGI (reference sequence). V lost 6 bases and J lost 4; bases outside the gene matches: 10. CDR3 region: CASRNLGQGGYEQYF. In DNA, the CDR3 is TGTGCCAGCAGGAACTTGGGACAGGGTGGGTACGAGCAGTACTTC.

This chain links TRBV5-1 with TRBJ2-5, with D perhaps given as TRBD1 or TRBD2 (5 bases each). From germline, CDR1 is SGHRS and CDR2 YFSETQ. The CDR3 is 14 amino acids. Trimming took off 5 bases at V and 0 bases at J, with 11 bases between the two ends. CDR3 DNA sequence: TGCGCCAGCAGTCCAGGGACGTACCAAGAGACCCAGTACTTC. Its protein product is CASSPGTYQETQYF.

This clone was seen a handful of times. This chain joins TRBV25-1 and TRBJ1-5; D call uncertain. Germline CDR1 is MGHDK and CDR2 is SYGVNS. The V end lost 8 bases, the J end lost 2 bases, and 7 bases lay between the germline ends. CDR3 length: 12 residues. The CDR3 is CASALGNQPQHF. The CDR3 DNA is TGTGCCAGCGCCCTGGGCAATCAGCCCCAGCATTTT. Looking up the rest from reference TRBV25-1 and TRBJ1-5 gives the full variable domain: EADIYQTPRYLVIGTGKKITLECSQTMGHDKMYWYQQDPGMELHLIHYSYGVNSTEKGDLSSESTVSRIRTEHFPLTLESARPSHTSQYLCASALGNQPQHFGDGTRLSIL.

This rearrangement joins TRBV15 to TRBJ1-5; D remains ambiguous. Trimming left V 1 base short and J 7 bases short, with 5 bases between. This CDR3 comprises 12 residues. From germline, CDR1 is LNHNV and CDR2 YYDKDF (reference sequence). CDR3 coding DNA: TGTGCCACCAGCAGAGGAGGGCAGCCCCAGCATTTT. It translates to CATSRGGQPQHF.

The chain links TRBV6-6 to TRBJ1-5, with D uncertain. Germline V gene data show CDR1 as MNHNY and CDR2 as SVGAGI (reference sequence). The CDR3 runs 13 residues. V lost 6 bases to trimming and J lost 0 bases, with 6 bases between them. CDR3 sequence reads: CASRFASNQPQHF. CDR3 sequence (DNA): TGTGCCAGCAGGTTTGCTAGCAATCAGCCCCAGCATTTT.

As DNA, the CDR3 is TGTGCCAGCAGTTTGATTCCAGGGAACACTGAAGCTTTCTTT. Translation: CASSLIPGNTEAFF. The chain uses TRBV6-5 and TRBJ1-1; unclear D gene. The length of the CDR3 is 14 residues. CDR1 is MNHEY and CDR2 is SVGAGI in the germline V gene. Trimming took off 4 bases at V and 1 base at J, with 10 bases between the two ends.

CDR3 loop: CASSPAGTTDTQYF. CDR3 sequence (DNA): TGTGCCAGCAGCCCCGCCGGGACTACAGATACGCAGTATTTT. This chain connects TRBV7-3 to TRBJ2-3; D possibly corresponds to TRBD2 (6 bases). CDR3 length: 14 residues. V was clipped by 5 bases and J by 3 bases, with 12 bases between them. The V gene's germline CDR1 is SGHTA and CDR2 FQGTGA.

The CDR3 nucleotides read TGTGCCAGCAGTTCAGGGGGCGGGATAGAGCCCCAGCATTTT. Amino acids: CASSSGGGIEPQHF. J is TRBJ1-5 and V is TRBV6-5; TRBD1 matches at 8 bases. The CDR3 has 14 residues. Germline trimming cut 4 bases from V and 8 bases from J; bases unmatched to any gene: 7. CDR1 MNHEY and CDR2 SVGAGI come from the germline V gene.

This chain links TRBV4-3 with TRBJ1-3; TRBD1 agrees at 10 bases. The CDR3 has 16 amino acids. CDR1 and CDR2 (germline): LGHNA, YSLEER. The V and J ends lost 1 base and 3 bases, in that order; junction bases with no gene match: 3. The CDR3 DNA reads as TGCGCCAGCAGCCAAGTAGGGACAGGGGTTGGAAACACCATATATTTT. Its translation: CASSQVGTGVGNTIYF.

This clone was observed once. The chain couples TRBV5-4 to TRBJ2-1; D might be TRBD1 (7 bases). The germline CDR1 and CDR2 sequences are SGHNT and YYREEE (reference sequence). The length of the CDR3 is 13 residues. The ends were cut back, 9 bases at V and 7 bases at J, with 17 bases in the middle. CDR3 residues: CATRGTVMNEQFF. Here the CDR3 DNA reads TGTGCCACCAGGGGGACTGTGATGAATGAGCAGTTCTTC. The whole variable domain, filled in from reference TRBV5-4 and TRBJ2-1, reads ETGVTQSPTHLIKTRGQQVTLRCSSQSGHNTVSWYQQALGQGPQFIFQYYREEENGRGNFPPRFSGLQFPNYSSELNVNALELDDSALYLCATRGTVMNEQFFGPGTRLTVL.

The genes are TRBV6-1 and TRBJ1-6; unclear D gene. This CDR3 is built from 15 residues. Germline loops: CDR1 MNHNS, CDR2 SASEGT. V lost 7 bases, J lost 0 bases, and 10 bases lay in between. CDR3 nucleotides: TGTGCCAGCACCTTAGATAGCTCCTATAATTCACCCCTCCACTTT. It translates to CASTLDSSYNSPLHF.

The chain uses TRBV4-1 and TRBJ2-5; TRBD2 matches at 11 bases. V gave up 1 base and J gave up 2 bases; unmatched junction bases: 9. Germline V gene sequence: CDR1 MGHRA, CDR2 YSYEKL. CDR3 length: 18 residues. The chain's CDR3 is CASSQGIATSGGQETQYF. CDR3 in DNA: TGCGCCAGCAGCCAAGGGATCGCAACTAGCGGGGGACAAGAGACCCAGTACTTC.

V usage is TRBV5-1 and J usage is TRBJ1-2; TRBD1 matches at 10 bases. Looked up from germline, CDR1 is SGHRS and CDR2 is YFSETQ. The V gene end was trimmed by 4 bases and the J gene end by 8 bases; junction bases not matched to a gene: 17. CDR3 size: 17 residues. This chain's CDR3 is CASSPLPGQGVLNGYTF. The CDR3 DNA reads TGCGCCAGCAGCCCCCTACCCGGACAGGGGGTTCTGAACGGCTACACCTTC.

This clone was detected only a few times. The rearrangement uses TRBV9 and TRBJ2-5; D unclear. V was clipped by 1 base and J by 5 bases, with 12 bases between them. The CDR3 spans 14 residues. Germline V gene sequence: CDR1 SGDLS, CDR2 YYNGEE. The CDR3 region is CASSVLSPAETQYF. For the CDR3, the DNA is TGTGCCAGCAGCGTACTGAGTCCGGCGGAGACCCAGTACTTC.

This chain uses TRBV7-2 with TRBJ2-7; 8 bases match TRBD2. The CDR3 extends over 14 amino acids. With 5 bases clipped from V and 7 bases from J, the junction kept 10 bases outside the gene matches. Germline V CDR1 and CDR2: SGHTA, FQGNSA. The CDR3 nucleotides read TGTGCCAGCAGCATTAGCGGGGCGATCCCGGAGCAGTACTTC. Translated: CASSISGAIPEQYF. Full variable domain (missing parts from reference TRBV7-2 and TRBJ2-7): GAGVSQSPSNKVTEKGKDVELRCDPISGHTALYWYRQSLGQGLEFLIYFQGNSAPDKSGLPSDRFSAERTGGSVSTLTIQRTQQEDSAVYLCASSISGAIPEQYFGPGTRLTVT.

The chain uses TRBV4-1 and TRBJ2-7; perhaps TRBD1 as D (6 bases). There are 15 residues in the CDR3. The V end was cut by 4 bases, the J end by 4 bases, with 17 bases between. The V gene's germline CDR1 is MGHRA and CDR2 YSYEKL. The CDR3 is CASSRGPGHTYEQYF. CDR3 nucleotide sequence: TGCGCCAGCAGCCGCGGACCGGGACACACGTACGAGCAGTACTTC.

The gene calls are TRBV7-2 and TRBJ2-5; 7 nucleotides match TRBD2. CDR3 size: 16 residues. Germline CDR1 reads SGHTA; CDR2 reads FQGNSA. Losses at the gene ends were 4 bases for V and 5 bases for J; bases not matched to a gene: 13. The CDR3 sequence: CASSSRGSGAGETQYF. The CDR3 bases are TGTGCCAGCAGCTCCCGGGGGAGCGGGGCTGGGGAGACCCAGTACTTC.

J is TRBJ2-5 and V is TRBV5-5, with TRBD1 as a possible D gene (6 bases). Germline V lookup: CDR1 SGHKS, CDR2 YYEKEE (reference sequence). CDR3 length: 15 amino acids. V was clipped by 0 bases and J by 5 bases, with 14 bases between them. The CDR3 reads CASSLGDTRGETQYF. The DNA for the CDR3 is TGTGCCAGCAGCTTGGGGGACACCCGAGGGGAGACCCAGTACTTC.

The chain combines TRBV5-6 with TRBJ1-3; D is unclear. The V end was cut by 4 bases, the J end by 7 bases, with 12 bases between. The germline CDR1 and CDR2 sequences are SGHDT and YYEEEE. The CDR3 extends over 13 amino acids. CDR3 loop: CASSPSGVNTIYF. Here the CDR3 DNA reads TGTGCCAGCAGCCCTTCTGGGGTGAACACCATATATTTT.